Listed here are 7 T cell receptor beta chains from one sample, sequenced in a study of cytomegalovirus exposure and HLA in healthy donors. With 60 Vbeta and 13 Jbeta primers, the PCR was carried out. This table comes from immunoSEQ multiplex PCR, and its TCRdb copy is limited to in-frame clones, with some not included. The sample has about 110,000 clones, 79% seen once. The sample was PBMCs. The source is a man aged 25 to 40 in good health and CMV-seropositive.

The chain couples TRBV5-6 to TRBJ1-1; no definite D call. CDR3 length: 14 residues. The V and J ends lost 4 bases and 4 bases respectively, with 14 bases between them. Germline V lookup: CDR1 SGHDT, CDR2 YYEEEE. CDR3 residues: CASSLSFGSTEAFF. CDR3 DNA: TGTGCCAGCAGCCTGTCCTTTGGGAGCACTGAAGCTTTCTTT.

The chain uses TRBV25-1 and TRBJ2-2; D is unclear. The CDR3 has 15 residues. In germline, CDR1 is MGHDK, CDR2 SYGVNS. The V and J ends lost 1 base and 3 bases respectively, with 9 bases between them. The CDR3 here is CASSEFDRDTGELFF. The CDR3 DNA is TGTGCCAGCAGTGAATTCGATCGGGACACCGGGGAGCTGTTTTTT.

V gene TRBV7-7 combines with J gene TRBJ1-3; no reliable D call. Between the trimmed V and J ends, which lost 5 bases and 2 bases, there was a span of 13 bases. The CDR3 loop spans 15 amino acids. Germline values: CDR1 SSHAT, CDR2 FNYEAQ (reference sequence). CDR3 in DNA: TGTGCCAGCAGCCAAGGACGGGGAACTGGAAACACCATATATTTT. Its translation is CASSQGRGTGNTIYF. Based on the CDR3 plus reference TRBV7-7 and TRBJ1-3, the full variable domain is GAGVSQSPRYKVTKRGQDVTLRCDPISSHATLYWYQQALGQGPEFLTYFNYEAQPDKSGLPSDRFSAERPEGSISTLTIQRTEQRDSAMYRCASSQGRGTGNTIYFGEGSWLTVV.

The DNA of the CDR3 is TGTGCCAGCAGTCCTACTAGGGTTTTACACTACGAGCAGTACTTC. It codes for CASSPTRVLHYEQYF. V gene TRBV27 combines with J gene TRBJ2-7, with D perhaps TRBD2 (5 bases). Trimming shortened V by 5 bases and J by 3 bases, and 17 bases separated the two germline ends. The CDR3 covers 15 residues. The germline gives CDR1 MNHEY, CDR2 SMNVEV (reference sequence).

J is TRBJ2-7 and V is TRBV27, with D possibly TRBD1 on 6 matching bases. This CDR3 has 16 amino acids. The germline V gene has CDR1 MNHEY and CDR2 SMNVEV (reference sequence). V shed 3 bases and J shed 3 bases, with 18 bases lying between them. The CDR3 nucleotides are TGTGCCAGCAGTTTCTCGGGGTTAGGGGGTATCTACGAGCAGTACTTC. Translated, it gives CASSFSGLGGIYEQYF.

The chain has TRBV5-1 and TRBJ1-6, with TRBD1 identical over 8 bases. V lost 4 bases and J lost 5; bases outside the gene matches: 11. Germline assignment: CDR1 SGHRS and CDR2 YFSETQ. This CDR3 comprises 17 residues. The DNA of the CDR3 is TGCGCCAGCAGCATCTGGACAGGGAAAAGGGATAATTCACCCCTCCACTTT. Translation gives CASSIWTGKRDNSPLHF.

The DNA of the CDR3 is TGTGCCAGCAGTGATAGCTCTGGGGCCAACGTCCTGACTTTC. This translates into CASSDSSGANVLTF. This chain connects TRBV25-1 to TRBJ2-6; no firm D call. V was pared by 3 bases and J by 0 bases, with 3 bases between. Germline V gene lookup returns CDR1 MGHDK and CDR2 SYGVNS. CDR3 length equals 14 residues. The whole variable domain, remainder taken from reference TRBV25-1 and TRBJ2-6, is EADIYQTPRYLVIGTGKKITLECSQTMGHDKMYWYQQDPGMELHLIHYSYGVNSTEKGDLSSESTVSRIRTEHFPLTLESARPSHTSQYLCASSDSSGANVLTFGAGSRLTVL.